Each of the 9 T cell receptor beta chains below was sequenced from the same sample in a study of tumor and adjacent non-tumor tissue in lung cancer. TCRbeta libraries were built with three rounds of nested PCR, modified from ARM-PCR. In TCRdb, the multiplex PCR reads were re-called with MiXCR into one record per CDR3 protein. The sample holds approximately 79,000 distinct CDR3 sequences; around 70% are singletons and the top ten take around 9.5%. RNA was extracted from bulk tissue without any cell sorting. The specimen sequenced was lung tumor tissue. These receptors all come from a middle-aged woman with non-small cell lung cancer.

In the case of this clonotype: A read error may be the cause here, since a much bigger clone is one base away. This sequence joins TRBV20-1 and TRBJ2-3, with D perhaps TRBD2 (6 bases). This CDR3 contains 16 residues. Germline V gives CDR1 DFQATT, CDR2 SNEGSKA (reference sequence). Trimming cost V 5 bases and J 11 bases, with 29 bases left between them. CDR3 coding DNA: TGCAGTGCTGTGAGGGACTTTAGAACACTCCTCCCGGTGCAGTATTTT. Translation: CSAVRDFRTLLPVQYF.

The gene calls are TRBV6-5 and TRBJ2-7, with D possibly matching TRBD2 (7 bases). Germline CDR1 reads MNHEY; CDR2 reads SVGAGI. This CDR3 has 13 residues. Trimming cost V 9 bases and J 7 bases, with 19 bases left between them. CDR3 sequence: CASRPAGTYEQYF. The CDR3 DNA is TGTGCCAGTAGGCCAGCGGGGACATATGAGCAGTACTTC.

This clonotype was picked up a small number of times. This chain uses TRBV11-2 with TRBJ2-1, with D possibly matching TRBD2 (5 bases). The closer fit of TRBJ2-7 to the DNA end suggests the J call may be wrong. Per the germline V gene, CDR1 is SGHAT and CDR2 is FQNNGV. This CDR3 is built from 17 residues. Written as DNA, the CDR3 is TGTGCCAGCAGCTCTTTCCTGGGAGCGACTATCTACAATGAGCAGTACTTC. Amino acid sequence: CASSSFLGATIYNEQYF.

A note on this clonotype: A much larger clonotype is one base distant, so this may be a read error. The genes are TRBV4-2 and TRBJ2-3; 8 bases fit TRBD2. Germline V CDR1 and CDR2: LGHNA, YNFKEQ. The CDR3 covers 17 residues. CDR3: CVSSQERGRLPGDTQYF. The CDR3 region has the DNA TGTGTCAGCAGCCAAGAGCGGGGGCGCCTCCCGGGAGATACGCAGTATTTT.

Notes on this clonotype: Likely a read error: the CDR3 ends without its conserved phenylalanine or tryptophan. The rearrangement links TRBV11-3 to TRBJ2-3; TRBD1 matches at 8 bases. Germline values: CDR1 SGHNT, CDR2 YENEEA. CDR3 length equals 15 residues. The CDR3 nucleotides read TGTGTCAGCAGCCCCCGGGACAGGCCCACGGATACGCAGTATTCT. This translates into CVSSPRDRPTDTQYS.

Only a few counts were recorded for this clonotype. One end of the junction varies from germline; a read error may be responsible. The chain combines TRBV30 with TRBJ2-7; 9 nucleotides agree with TRBD1. Looked up from germline, CDR1 is GTSNPN and CDR2 is SVGIG (reference sequence). The CDR3 contains 14 residues. CDR3: CAWSRGQGTYEQHF. For the CDR3, the DNA is TGTGCCTGGAGTCGCGGACAGGGGACCTACGAGCAGCACTTC. Based on the CDR3 plus reference TRBV30 and TRBJ2-7, the full variable domain is SQTIHQWPATLVQPVGSPLSLECTVEGTSNPNLYWYRQAAGRGLQLLFYSVGIGQISSEVPQNLSASRPQDRQFILSSKKLLLSDSGFYLCAWSRGQGTYEQHFGPGTRLTVT.

This rearrangement joins TRBV20-1 to TRBJ2-5, with 7 bases aligning to TRBD2. This CDR3 is 15 amino acids long. Germline V CDR1 and CDR2: DFQATT, SNEGSKA (reference sequence). J gave up 3 bases and V 7 bases, and 14 bases lay outside the gene matches. The CDR3 sequence is CSDTPGGGKKETQYF. The CDR3 bases are TGCAGTGACACTCCGGGCGGGGGAAAAAAAGAGACCCAGTACTTC.

This chain connects TRBV4-1 to TRBJ2-3; TRBD2 agrees at 7 bases. From germline, CDR1 is MGHRA and CDR2 YSYEKL. The CDR3 runs 19 residues. Germline trimming cut 8 bases from V and 14 bases from J; bases unmatched to any gene: 34. Here the CDR3 reads CASGSPGLRGHIDTDTRYF. In DNA, the CDR3 is TGCGCCAGCGGCTCCCCGGGACTACGTGGGCACATCGACACAGATACACGGTATTTT.

Comments on this clonotype: Because the CDR3 is missing its conserved closing phenylalanine or tryptophan, this is likely a read error. The V and J genes are TRBV6-1 and TRBJ1-3; D call uncertain. Germline loops: CDR1 MNHNS, CDR2 SASEGT. The CDR3 loop spans 13 amino acids. The CDR3: CVSSSGPGNTIYS. CDR3 bases: TGTGTCAGCAGTAGCGGTCCTGGAAACACCATATATTCT.